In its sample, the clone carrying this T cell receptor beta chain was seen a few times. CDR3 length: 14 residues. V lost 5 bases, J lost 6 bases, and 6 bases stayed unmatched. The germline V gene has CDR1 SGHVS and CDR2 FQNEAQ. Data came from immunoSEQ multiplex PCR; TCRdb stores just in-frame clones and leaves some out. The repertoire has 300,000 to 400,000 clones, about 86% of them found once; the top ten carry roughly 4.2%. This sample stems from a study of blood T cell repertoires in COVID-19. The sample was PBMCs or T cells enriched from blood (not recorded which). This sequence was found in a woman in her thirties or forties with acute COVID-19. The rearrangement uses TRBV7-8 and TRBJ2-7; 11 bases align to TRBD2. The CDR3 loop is CASSRSGRVFEQYF. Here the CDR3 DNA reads TGTGCCAGCAGCCGTAGCGGGAGGGTTTTCGAGCAGTACTTC.